This T cell receptor (beta chain) was identified during a study of blood T cells in healthy people across ages. The CDR3 length is 14 residues. Germline CDR1 reads MNHEY; CDR2 reads SMNVEV (reference sequence). The V end was cut by 4 bases, the J end by 4 bases, with 13 bases between. At least ten counts were recorded for this clonotype. A second PCR of 7 to 11 cycles used a sample-barcoded 5' primer and a J-beta primer mix. MiXCR, run by TCRdb on the 5' RACE reads, gives a single entry per CDR3 protein. The sample has around 750,000 distinct CDR3 sequences, approximately 53% seen once. This clonotype was obtained from a man older than 75 in good health. Specimen: blood. This chain links TRBV27 with TRBJ1-2; D gene uncertain. The CDR3 DNA follows: TGTGCCAGCAGTTCTTCCGCCTCCGTCTATGGCTACACCTTC. This codes for CASSSSASVYGYTF.